This TCR beta chain was identified during a study of T cells in tuberculosis (dated by TCRdb to the late 2010s). The study in broad terms: The study combined CD1B tetramers and high-throughput TCR immunosequencing to characterize T cells specific for the mycobacterial lipid antigen glucose monomycolate (GMM). On the study overall, not on this receptor specifically: T cells that bind the CD1B-GMM tetramer with low affinity may not have been captured by the stringent sort gate.

TCR-alpha and TCR-beta chains were sequenced unpaired, so chain pairing information was not available. The immunoSEQ multiplex PCR assay was used to generate TCR libraries, with TCR-beta and/or TCR-alpha/delta assays applied to each sample. The Illumina high-throughput platform was used to sequence the amplified TCR libraries. Turning to the authors' computational methods: Clustering and dimensionality reduction were performed using pairwise TCRdist distances among GMM-specific receptors from ex vivo sorted or in vitro expanded T cells. Sequence motifs, defined by gene usage and CDR3 content, were tested for enrichment in tetramer-positive compared with tetramer-negative populations. Here the immuneACCESS table is served through TCRdb, limited to in-frame sequences with V and J called. Missing clones are a known gap in these copies; in checked studies unresolved V genes cover under half, and the rest lacks a known reason. V, J and clone size derive from that table, while D and trimming were established from the DNA sequence. This sample is represented by tens of thousands of clones; approximately 90% of them were singletons. The ten largest clonotypes hold approximately 2% of the sample.

Points on this clone: A read error may produce the germline difference seen at one junction end.

Sequences SGHNT (CDR1) and YYREEE (CDR2) are obtained from the germline V gene (reference sequence). CDR3 length: 15 amino acids, cysteine to phenylalanine. The DNA shown is the 45-base CDR3, in frame from base 1. Thawed, overnight-rested PBMC were stained with GMM-loaded CD1B tetramer, a Live/Dead dye and anti-CD3, then sorted on a FACS Aria II. CD1B tetramers were loaded with C32 glucose monomycolate purified from Rhodococcus equi. Before cryopreservation, the PBMC used for tetramer sorting had been depleted of CD14-expressing monocytes as part of a separate study. From each donor, approximately 100,000 tetramer-negative cells were also sorted and analyzed side by side with the tetramer-positive cells. GMM-loaded CD1B tetramers were used to sort antigen-specific T cells from several healthy South African adults.

The receptor was isolated from an adult woman with latent tuberculosis. The chain is made from TRBV5-4 and TRBJ2-5; 6 matching bases give a weak D call of TRBD2. The specimen sequenced was CD1b-GMM tetramer-negative cells sorted from PBMCs. Explained via the paper, the cell subset or site label denotes: T cells not binding CD1B-GMM tetramer, sorted from same donor. At the DNA level, the sequence is TGTGCCAGCAGCCTGGGTAGGAGGGGTCAAGGGACCCAGTACTTC. This gives the protein CASSLGRRGQGTQYF.